This TCR beta chain was captured in a study of T cell repertoires in cytomegalovirus infection. General study findings and limits: Of the TCR beta families, the public ones yielded a cumulative frequency that identified carriers of CMV plus the relevant HLA. Predominance within the ex vivo response was attributable to HLA-C-restricted CMV-specific TCR beta clonotypes.

At least ten counts were recorded for this clonotype. As yet, its antigen is unknown. TCRdb analysed the reads with MiXCR anew, one entry per CDR3 protein. The sample has 750,000 to 900,000 distinct CDR3 sequences, roughly 29% seen once; the top ten hold roughly 13%. With V trimmed by 3 bases and J by 6 bases, 7 bases remained unmatched. Per the germline V gene, CDR1 is SGHTA and CDR2 is FQGNSA. The CDR3 has 15 amino acids. The starting material was cultured CD8+ T cells from PBMCs, obtained from culture after CMV antigen stimulation. The rearrangement links TRBV7-2 to TRBJ2-1; 8 bases are a match to TRBD1. The receptor was derived from a human donor in good health (CMV status not recorded). Some clones in this sample may be carry-over from other donors' samples. The CDR3 protein is CASSLDRAPGNEQFF. CDR3 nucleotide sequence: TGTGCCAGCAGCTTGGACAGGGCCCCCGGCAATGAGCAGTTCTTC.